The 10 T cell receptor beta chains in this list originate from one sample, sequenced in a study of vaccination effects on CD4 cells after COVID-19. The data were produced by immunoSEQ multiplex PCR, yet TCRdb's version contains in-frame clones alone and is incomplete. The profile shows roughly 76,000 clones, about 70% of them singletons. Their target antigens are unknown. With the ViraFEST assay, the study expanded antigen-specific CD4+ T cells using viral peptide pools, then sequenced them. At the end of roughly ten days of culture, CD4+ T cells were isolated. The sequences come from CD4+ T cells from PBMCs cultured with HCoV-229E spike peptides, collected before COVID-19 vaccination. These receptors originate from a human donor who received a COVID-19 vaccine.

V is TRBV4-1 and J is TRBJ2-1; D may be TRBD2 (6 bases). This CDR3 is 14 amino acids long. Germline V CDR1 and CDR2: MGHRA, YSYEKL. V lost 0 bases and J 6 bases, leaving 9 bases between the germline ends. The CDR3 protein is CASSQDRGSNEQFF. Here the CDR3 DNA reads TGCGCCAGCAGCCAAGATCGGGGGTCCAATGAGCAGTTCTTC.

The chain combines TRBV18 with TRBJ2-7; TRBD1 aligns across 7 bases. The germline CDR1 and CDR2 sequences are KGHSH and LQKENI. CDR3 length: 13 residues. Trimming at V came to 6 bases and at J to 2 bases, leaving 4 bases not matched to a gene. In DNA, the CDR3 is TGTGCCAGCTCGTTCGACAGGGCCTACGAGCAGTACGTC. Residues: CASSFDRAYEQYV.

The chain uses TRBV4-3 and TRBJ2-3; D is uncertain. Trimming took 0 bases from V and 1 from J, leaving 5 bases between them. The CDR3 runs 14 residues. Germline values: CDR1 LGHNA, CDR2 YSLEER. CDR3 loop: CASSQEAGTDTQYF. The CDR3 nucleotides read TGCGCCAGCAGCCAAGAGGCCGGCACAGATACGCAGTATTTT.

The chain carries TRBV5-4 and TRBJ1-2, with D unresolved. CDR3 length: 15 residues. V lost 4 bases and J 7 bases, leaving 20 bases between the germline ends. The germline V gene encodes CDR1 SGHNT and CDR2 YYREEE (reference sequence). This CDR3 is CASSPEVGLGGGYTF. DNA of the CDR3: TGTGCCAGCAGCCCTGAGGTAGGGCTCGGCGGTGGCTACACCTTC.

The rearrangement joins TRBV3-1 (or the pseudogene TRBV3-2) to TRBJ2-4, with 8 nucleotides matching TRBD1. The ends lost 4 bases at V and 0 bases at J; junction bases unmatched: 14. Germline CDR1 is LGHDT and CDR2 is YNNKEL (reference sequence). This CDR3 has 19 residues. CDR3 region: CASSPPGQGGPLAKNIQYF. DNA of the CDR3: TGTGCCAGCAGCCCGCCTGGACAGGGAGGCCCTCTAGCCAAAAACATTCAGTACTTC.

The chain links TRBV18 to TRBJ1-5; unclear D gene. The CDR3 has 15 residues. Germline values: CDR1 KGHSH, CDR2 LQKENI. The germline V and J ends were trimmed by 5 bases and 0 bases, with 11 bases remaining between them. DNA of the CDR3: TGTGCCAGCTCATCGCGGACCGATAGCAATCAGCCCCAGCATTTT. Its protein product is CASSSRTDSNQPQHF.

The chain employs TRBV4-3 and TRBJ2-1; 8 nucleotides line up with TRBD2. CDR1 is LGHNA, CDR2 YSLEER, per germline. This CDR3 region has 14 residues. The V gene end was trimmed by 0 bases and the J gene end by 7 bases; junction bases not matched to a gene: 2. For the CDR3, the DNA is TGCGCCAGCAGCCAAGAGGGCGGGGGGAATGAGCAGTTCTTC. This codes for CASSQEGGGNEQFF.

This clone has only a few counts. This chain connects TRBV5-4 to TRBJ2-3, with D perhaps matching TRBD1 (6 bases). From germline, CDR1 is SGHNT and CDR2 YYREEE (reference sequence). This CDR3 contains 15 residues. With 0 bases removed from V and 4 bases from J, the gap between germline ends came to 12 bases. CDR3: CASSLALPGADTQYF. The CDR3 bases are TGTGCCAGCAGCTTGGCGCTACCAGGGGCAGATACGCAGTATTTT.

The chain is built from TRBV6-1 and TRBJ1-1; no clear D. This CDR3 has 15 residues. The V gene's germline CDR1 is MNHNS and CDR2 SASEGT. The V end was cut by 1 base, the J end by 3 bases, with 12 bases between. The CDR3 nucleotides read TGTGCCAGCAGTGAAGAGGCAAGGCCTTACACTGAAGCTTTCTTT. Amino acids: CASSEEARPYTEAFF.

In nucleotides, the CDR3 is TGCGCCAGCAGCTTTGACAACGTAAGGGAGCTGTTTTTT. Encoded protein: CASSFDNVRELFF. The rearrangement links TRBV5-1 to TRBJ2-2; D is unresolved. The CDR3 consists of 13 residues. The germline V gene has CDR1 SGHRS and CDR2 YFSETQ. Trimming stripped 2 bases from V and 9 bases from J, with 11 bases between.